Listed below are T cell receptor beta chains from one sample, sequenced in a study of a mutant IDH1 vaccine in newly diagnosed glioma. TCRdb's table, derived via immunoSEQ multiplex PCR, lists solely in-frame clones and lacks some. Of fewer than 95,000 clones in the sample, over 75% were seen once. Antigens for these TCRs are unknown. This sample comprised PBMCs, obtained from a glioma patient whose treatment included an IDH1 peptide vaccine. These receptor sequences come from a middle-aged man with glioma. Each CDR3 is given with its conserved first and last residue. Each record gives: CDR3 length, J gene, clone size, D gene, V gene, CDR3 protein, CDR3 DNA. D genes are given only for firm matches. The size field is filled for only some rows; it gives once, few, many or a size class.

>13|TRBJ2-1|once|NA|TRBV30
CAWTGSSSNEQFF
TGTGCCTGGACGGGTTCTAGCTCCAATGAGCAGTTCTTC
>12|TRBJ1-5|few|NA|TRBV5-6
CASSLNNQPQHF
TGTGCCAGCAGCTTGAACAATCAGCCCCAGCATTTT
>14|TRBJ2-5|NA|NA|TRBV6-5
CASSLGTDRETQYF
TGTGCCAGCAGTTTAGGGACGGATAGGGAGACCCAGTACTTC
>15|TRBJ2-5|NA|TRBD1|TRBV11-2
CASSPRTGNRETQYF
TGTGCCAGCAGCCCCCGGACAGGGAATCGAGAGACCCAGTACTTC
>18|TRBJ2-1|NA|TRBD2|TRBV9
CASSVALAGGLGYNEQFF
TGTGCCAGCAGCGTAGCTCTAGCGGGAGGCCTGGGATACAATGAGCAGTTCTTC
>11|TRBJ1-2|NA|NA|TRBV2
CASSFQYGYTF
TGTGCCAGCAGTTTCCAATACGGCTACACCTTC
>14|TRBJ2-6|NA|NA|TRBV19
CASSPGSGANVLTF
TGTGCCAGTAGTCCGGGCTCTGGGGCCAACGTCCTGACTTTC
>14|TRBJ1-1|NA|NA|TRBV15
CATSGAGTLIEAFF
TGTGCCACCAGTGGGGCAGGGACCCTCATCGAAGCTTTCTTT
>15|TRBJ1-4|once|TRBD1|TRBV2
CASSSGTAINEKLFF
TGTGCCAGCAGTTCCGGGACAGCGATTAATGAAAAACTGTTTTTT
>15|TRBJ1-2|few|NA|TRBV11-2
CASSWGRGSNYGYTF
TGTGCCAGCAGCTGGGGGAGGGGTTCTAACTATGGCTACACCTTC
>14|TRBJ1-5|NA|TRBD1|TRBV2
CASRDDRGNQPQHF
TGTGCCAGCAGGGATGACAGGGGCAATCAGCCCCAGCATTTT
>15|TRBJ1-3|NA|NA|TRBV7-7
CASSLSPVSGNTIYF
TGTGCTAGCAGCTTAAGTCCTGTCTCTGGAAACACCATATATTTT
>16|TRBJ2-3|NA|TRBD2|TRBV7-2
CASSLGGGRTTDTQYF
TGTGCCAGCAGCTTAGGCGGGGGACGAACCACAGATACGCAGTATTTT
>19|TRBJ2-5|NA|TRBD2|TRBV27
CASSLKPFGLAGGWETQYF
TGTGCCAGCAGTTTAAAACCATTTGGACTAGCGGGAGGTTGGGAGACCCAGTACTTC
>14|TRBJ1-5|NA|NA|TRBV5-8
CASSLGQGGVPQHF
TGTGCCAGCAGCTTAGGCCAGGGAGGAGTGCCCCAGCATTTT
>16|TRBJ1-5|NA|NA|TRBV7-9
CASSAHSGSGNQPQHF
TGTGCCAGCAGCGCGCATTCAGGGTCGGGGAATCAGCCCCAGCATTTT
>15|TRBJ2-1|NA|TRBD1|TRBV7-8
CASSLSRDRGTEQFF
TGTGCCAGCAGCTTATCCCGGGACAGGGGTACTGAGCAGTTCTTC
>14|TRBJ2-3|NA|TRBD1|TRBV19
CASTPGQGTDTQYF
TGTGCCAGTACCCCGGGACAGGGAACAGATACGCAGTATTTT
>14|TRBJ2-7|NA|NA|TRBV19
CASSTPVAGDEQYF
TGTGCCAGTAGCACCCCGGTGGCAGGGGACGAGCAGTACTTC
>14|TRBJ1-2|NA|NA|TRBV28
CASSDGQGSYGYTF
TGTGCCAGCAGCGATGGTCAGGGGAGCTATGGCTACACCTTC
>13|TRBJ1-1|NA|NA|TRBV30
CAWSVGGNTEAFF
TGTGCCTGGAGTGTGGGGGGGAACACTGAAGCTTTCTTT
>11|TRBJ2-7|once|NA|TRBV7-7
CASVISYEQYF
TGTGCTAGCGTAATATCCTACGAGCAGTACTTC
>12|TRBJ1-1|NA|NA|TRBV19
CASSFAPGAAFF
TGTGCCAGTAGTTTCGCCCCTGGGGCAGCTTTCTTT
>16|TRBJ2-3|NA|NA|TRBV7-2
CASSSLIKGSTDTQYF
TGTGCCAGCAGCAGCTTAATAAAAGGGAGCACAGATACGCAGTATTTT
>16|TRBJ2-2|NA|NA|TRBV18
CASSPRGTKNTGELFF
TGTGCCAGCTCACCACGCGGGACAAAGAACACCGGGGAGCTGTTTTTT
>12|TRBJ1-1|once|TRBD1|TRBV4-3
CASKGASTEAFF
TGCGCCAGCAAGGGGGCGAGCACTGAAGCTTTCTTT
>15|TRBJ1-1|NA|NA|TRBV6-5
CASSYKRVGNTEAFF
TGTGCCAGCAGTTACAAAAGGGTAGGCAACACTGAAGCTTTCTTT
>17|TRBJ1-3|NA|TRBD1|TRBV13
CASTTKGQGVSGNTIYF
TGTGCCAGCACGACCAAAGGACAGGGAGTTTCTGGAAACACCATATATTTT
>15|TRBJ1-3|NA|TRBD1|TRBV18
CASSPRQGSGNTIYF
TGTGCCAGCTCACCCCGACAGGGGTCTGGAAACACCATATATTTT
>14|TRBJ2-2|NA|NA|TRBV4-1
CASSQVQTARELFF
TGCGCCAGCAGCCAAGTGCAGACGGCCAGAGAGCTGTTTTTT
>16|TRBJ2-1|NA|TRBD1|TRBV28
CASRNGTGRAYNEQFF
TGTGCCAGCAGGAATGGGACAGGGAGAGCCTACAATGAGCAGTTCTTC
>13|TRBJ2-3|NA|NA|TRBV6-1
CASSGTPADTQYF
TGTGCCAGCAGTGGGACCCCGGCAGATACGCAGTATTTT
>15|TRBJ2-3|once|NA|TRBV4-3
CASSLFGGLTDTQYF
TGCGCCAGCAGCCTATTTGGGGGGCTGACAGATACGCAGTATTTT
>15|TRBJ2-3|NA|NA|TRBV6-4
CASSDSRISTDTQYF
TGTGCCAGCAGTGACTCCCGTATAAGCACAGATACGCAGTATTTT
>13|TRBJ2-7|NA|NA|TRBV12-2
CASRPDGLNEQYF
TGTGCAAGTCGCCCGGACGGTCTGAACGAGCAGTACTTC
>13|TRBJ2-2|NA|TRBD2|TRBV30
CAWSKRGIGELFF
TGTGCCTGGAGTAAGCGGGGAATCGGGGAGCTGTTTTTT
>14|TRBJ2-7|once|TRBD1|TRBV7-9
CASSHRDSSYEQYF
TGTGCCAGCAGCCACCGGGACAGCTCCTACGAGCAGTACTTC